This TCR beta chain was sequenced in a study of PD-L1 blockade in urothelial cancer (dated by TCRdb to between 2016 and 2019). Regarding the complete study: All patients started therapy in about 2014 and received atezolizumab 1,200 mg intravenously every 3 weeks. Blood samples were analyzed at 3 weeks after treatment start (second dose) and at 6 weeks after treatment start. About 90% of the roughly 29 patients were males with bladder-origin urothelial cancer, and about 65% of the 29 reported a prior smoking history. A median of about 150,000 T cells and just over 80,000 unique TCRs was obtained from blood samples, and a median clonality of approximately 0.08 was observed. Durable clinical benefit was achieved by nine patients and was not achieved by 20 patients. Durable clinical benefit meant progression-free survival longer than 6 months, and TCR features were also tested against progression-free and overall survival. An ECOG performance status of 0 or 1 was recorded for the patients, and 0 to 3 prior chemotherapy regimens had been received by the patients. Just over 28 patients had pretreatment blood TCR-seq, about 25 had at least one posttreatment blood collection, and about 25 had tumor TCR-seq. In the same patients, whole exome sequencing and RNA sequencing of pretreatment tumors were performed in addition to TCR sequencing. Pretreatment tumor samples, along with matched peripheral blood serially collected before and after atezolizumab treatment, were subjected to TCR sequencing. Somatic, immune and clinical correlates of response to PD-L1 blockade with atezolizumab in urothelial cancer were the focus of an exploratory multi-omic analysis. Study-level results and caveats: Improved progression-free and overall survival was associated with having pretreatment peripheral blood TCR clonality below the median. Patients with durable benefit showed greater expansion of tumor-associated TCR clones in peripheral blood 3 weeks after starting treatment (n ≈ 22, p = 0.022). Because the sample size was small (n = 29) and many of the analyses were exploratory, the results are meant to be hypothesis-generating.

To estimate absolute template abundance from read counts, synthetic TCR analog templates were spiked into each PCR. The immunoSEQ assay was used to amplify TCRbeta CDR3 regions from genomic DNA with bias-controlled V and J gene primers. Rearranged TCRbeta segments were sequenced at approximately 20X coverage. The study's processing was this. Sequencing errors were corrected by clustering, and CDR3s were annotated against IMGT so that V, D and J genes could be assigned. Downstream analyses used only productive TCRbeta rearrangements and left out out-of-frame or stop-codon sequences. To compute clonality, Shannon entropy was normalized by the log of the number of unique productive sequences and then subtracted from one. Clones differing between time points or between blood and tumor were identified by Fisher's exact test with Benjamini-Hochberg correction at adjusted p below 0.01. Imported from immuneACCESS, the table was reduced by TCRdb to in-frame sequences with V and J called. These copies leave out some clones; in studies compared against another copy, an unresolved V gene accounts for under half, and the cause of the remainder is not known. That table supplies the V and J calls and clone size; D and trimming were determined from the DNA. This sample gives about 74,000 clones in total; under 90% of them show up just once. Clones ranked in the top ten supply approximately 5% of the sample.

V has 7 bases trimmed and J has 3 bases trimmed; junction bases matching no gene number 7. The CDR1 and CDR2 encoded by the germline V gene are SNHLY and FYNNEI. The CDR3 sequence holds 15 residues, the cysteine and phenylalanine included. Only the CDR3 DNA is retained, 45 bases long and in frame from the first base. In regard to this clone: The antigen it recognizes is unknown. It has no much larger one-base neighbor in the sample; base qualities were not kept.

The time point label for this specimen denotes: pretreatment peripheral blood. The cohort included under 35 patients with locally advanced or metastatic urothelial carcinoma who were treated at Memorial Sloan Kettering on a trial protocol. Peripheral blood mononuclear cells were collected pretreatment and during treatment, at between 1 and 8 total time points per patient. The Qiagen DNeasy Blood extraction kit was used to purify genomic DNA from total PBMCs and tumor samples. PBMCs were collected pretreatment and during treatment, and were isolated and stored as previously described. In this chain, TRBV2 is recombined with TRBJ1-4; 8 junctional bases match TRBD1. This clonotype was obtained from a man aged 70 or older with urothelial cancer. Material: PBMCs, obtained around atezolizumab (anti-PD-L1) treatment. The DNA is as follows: TGTGCCAGCAATACAGGGGGTTTGTCTAATGAAAAACTGTTTTTT. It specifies CASNTGGLSNEKLFF.